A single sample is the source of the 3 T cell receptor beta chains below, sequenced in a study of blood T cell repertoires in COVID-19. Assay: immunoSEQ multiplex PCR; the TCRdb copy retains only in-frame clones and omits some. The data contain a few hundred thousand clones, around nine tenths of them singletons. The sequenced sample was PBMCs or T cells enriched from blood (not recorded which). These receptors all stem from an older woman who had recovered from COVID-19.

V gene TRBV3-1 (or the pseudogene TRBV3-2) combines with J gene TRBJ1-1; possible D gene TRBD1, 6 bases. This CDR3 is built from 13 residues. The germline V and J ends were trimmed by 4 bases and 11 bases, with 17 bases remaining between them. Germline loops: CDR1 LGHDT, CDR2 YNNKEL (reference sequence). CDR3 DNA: TGTGCCAGCAGCCCCACGGAAAGGGACATGGCTTTCTTT. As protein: CASSPTERDMAFF.

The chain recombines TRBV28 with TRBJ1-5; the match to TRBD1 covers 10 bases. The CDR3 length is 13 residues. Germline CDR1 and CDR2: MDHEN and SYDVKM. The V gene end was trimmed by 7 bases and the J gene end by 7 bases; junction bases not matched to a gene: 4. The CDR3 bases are TGTGCCAGCAAATGGACAGGGGGGCAGCCCCAGCATTTT. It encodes CASKWTGGQPQHF.

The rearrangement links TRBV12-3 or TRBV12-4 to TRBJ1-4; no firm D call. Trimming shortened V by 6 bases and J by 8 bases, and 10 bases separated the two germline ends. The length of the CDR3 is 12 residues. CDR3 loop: CASSPVVEKLFF. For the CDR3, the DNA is TGTGCCAGCAGCCCCGTCGTCGAAAAACTGTTTTTT.